The 13 T cell receptor beta chains below were found in one sample sequenced in a study of T-cell reconstitution after alpha-beta-depleted transplantation in children. For TCRbeta, the library was prepared with unique molecular identifiers. TCRdb redid the calling of the PCR reads with MiXCR, one entry per CDR3 protein. The sample records about 130,000 distinct CDR3 sequences, 9.7% being singletons. The starting material was PBMCs, mostly from graft donor cells, obtained 180 days after TCRalphabeta/CD19-depleted stem cell transplant. All receptors derive from a girl under two years old who had a stem cell transplant for combined immunodeficiency, so the T cells may come from the graft donor.

This clonotype was seen only a few times. The chain is built from TRBV29-1 and TRBJ2-5; D is perhaps TRBD1 or TRBD2 (6 bases each). V was trimmed by 7 bases and J by 13 bases, leaving 19 bases between them. The germline CDR1 and CDR2 sequences are SQVTM and ANQGSEA. The CDR3 is made up of 11 amino acids. The CDR3 DNA is TGCAGCGGGCGTGGTCTAGGGGGGATGTACTTC. Residues: CSGRGLGGMYF.

V and J are TRBV5-1 and TRBJ2-1, with D possibly being TRBD1 or TRBD2 (5 bases each). V was shortened by 4 bases and J by 1 base, with 12 bases between the two germline ends. The CDR3 is 15 residues long. Germline assignment: CDR1 SGHRS and CDR2 YFSETQ. CDR3 residues: CASSAWDRSYNEQFF. CDR3 bases: TGCGCCAGCAGCGCCTGGGACCGTTCCTACAATGAGCAGTTCTTC. Based on the CDR3 plus reference TRBV5-1 and TRBJ2-1, the full variable domain is KAGVTQTPRYLIKTRGQQVTLSCSPISGHRSVSWYQQTPGQGLQFLFEYFSETQRNKGNFPGRFSGRQFSNSRSEMNVSTLELGDSALYLCASSAWDRSYNEQFFGPGTRLTVL.

The rearrangement joins TRBV12-3 or TRBV12-4 to TRBJ2-4, with a possible D match to TRBD2 (6 bases). V lost 7 bases to trimming and J lost 0 bases, with 16 bases between them. This CDR3 has 16 amino acids. CDR3 sequence reads: CASTRGSSLAKNIQYF. Here the CDR3 DNA reads TGTGCCAGCACCCGGGGGAGCAGCTTAGCCAAAAACATTCAGTACTTC.

This clonotype has ten or more counts. This chain connects TRBV29-1 to TRBJ2-7, with D perhaps matching TRBD1 or TRBD2 (5 bases each). The CDR3 totals 13 residues. Germline loops: CDR1 SQVTM, CDR2 ANQGSEA. The V gene lost 6 bases and the J gene lost 2 bases, with 14 bases spanning the gap. This chain's CDR3 is CSVAERGPYEQYF. CDR3 DNA sequence: TGCAGCGTGGCCGAACGGGGCCCCTACGAGCAGTACTTC.

The chain employs TRBV11-2 and TRBJ2-3, with D maybe TRBD2 (5 bases). CDR1 is SGHAT, CDR2 FQNNGV, per germline. The CDR3 sequence is 15 residues long. The germline V and J ends were trimmed by 8 bases and 0 bases, with 15 bases remaining between them. CDR3 region: CASQAVRGSTDTQYF. In DNA, the CDR3 is TGTGCCAGCCAGGCCGTCCGCGGGAGCACAGATACGCAGTATTTT.

Details on this clonotype: Just one base apart from a much larger clone, this may be a read error. As the CDR3 is not closed by the conserved phenylalanine or tryptophan, this likely results from a read error. The chain links TRBV10-3 to TRBJ1-5; the D gene is possibly TRBD1 (5 bases). The CDR3 extends over 14 amino acids. Germline CDR1 reads ENHRY; CDR2 reads SYGVKD. The V end lost 3 bases, the J end lost 3 bases, and 9 bases lay between the germline ends. Written as DNA, the CDR3 is TGTGCCATCAGTGATGACAGTCCCAATCAGCCCCAGCATTAT. Translated: CAISDDSPNQPQHY.

The chain combines TRBV20-1 with TRBJ2-1, with 9 bases fitting TRBD1. The CDR3 runs 17 residues. V shed 0 bases and J 2 bases; nucleotides not matched to a gene: 8. From germline, CDR1 is DFQATT and CDR2 SNEGSKA (reference sequence). CDR3 sequence (DNA): TGCAGTGCTAGAGATGAGGGACAGGGAGACACCTACAATGAGCAGTTCTTC. It is translated as CSARDEGQGDTYNEQFF.

This clonotype was picked up many times. The chain recombines TRBV20-1 with TRBJ2-5; 14 bases are a match to TRBD2. The V gene's germline CDR1 is DFQATT and CDR2 SNEGSKA (reference sequence). The CDR3 runs 15 residues. The trim removed 7 bases at V and 5 bases at J, leaving 9 bases unmatched. The DNA of the CDR3 is TGCAGTGTTAAAGGACTAGCGGGGGGCGTCGAGACCCAGTACTTC. Its translation: CSVKGLAGGVETQYF.

This clonotype was seen at least ten times. The CDR3, as DNA: TGCAGCGTTGAAGTCGGAGACCAGGGTGGCGTCGCAGATACGCAGTATTTT. Encoded protein: CSVEVGDQGGVADTQYF. The V gene is TRBV29-1, the J gene TRBJ2-3; the D gene is possibly TRBD1 (5 bases). V was clipped by 1 base and J by 4 bases, with 21 bases between them. CDR1 is SQVTM, CDR2 ANQGSEA, per germline. This CDR3 has 17 amino acids.

This chain uses TRBV9 with TRBJ2-3; 10 nucleotides line up with TRBD2. The CDR3 has 17 residues. The V gene's germline CDR1 is SGDLS and CDR2 YYNGEE. V gave up 3 bases and J gave up 4 bases; unmatched junction bases: 11. The CDR3 loop reads CASSERGSGRWPDTQYF. The CDR3 bases are TGTGCCAGCAGCGAGAGGGGTAGCGGGAGGTGGCCAGATACGCAGTATTTT.

This clonotype was seen more than once but under ten times. The CDR3 bases are TGCAGTGCTAGAGGGGTACTAGCGGGAGGGCCGCTTCACACAGATACGCAGTATTTT. Translation: CSARGVLAGGPLHTDTQYF. This chain links TRBV20-1 with TRBJ2-3, with 13 bases aligning to TRBD2. The V gene end was trimmed by 1 base and the J gene end by 2 bases; junction bases not matched to a gene: 12. CDR1 is DFQATT, CDR2 SNEGSKA, per germline (reference sequence). The CDR3 covers 19 residues.

This clonotype was counted ten times or more. The V call is TRBV4-3, the J call TRBJ2-5, with TRBD2 as a possible D gene (5 bases). V was pared by 6 bases and J by 0 bases, with 8 bases between. This CDR3 comprises 13 residues. Per germline, CDR1 LGHNA and CDR2 YSLEER. Written as DNA, the CDR3 is TGCGCCAGCAGTAGGAGGAACCAAGAGACCCAGTACTTC. As protein: CASSRRNQETQYF.

The sample holds a few counts of this clonotype. The chain couples TRBV6-5 to TRBJ2-1; the D is unclear. The CDR3 runs 12 residues. Germline CDR1 is MNHEY and CDR2 is SVGAGI. V lost 6 bases, J lost 8 bases, and 11 bases lay in between. This CDR3 reads CASSPGLDEQFF. In DNA form, the CDR3 reads TGTGCCAGCAGCCCCGGGCTGGATGAGCAGTTCTTC.